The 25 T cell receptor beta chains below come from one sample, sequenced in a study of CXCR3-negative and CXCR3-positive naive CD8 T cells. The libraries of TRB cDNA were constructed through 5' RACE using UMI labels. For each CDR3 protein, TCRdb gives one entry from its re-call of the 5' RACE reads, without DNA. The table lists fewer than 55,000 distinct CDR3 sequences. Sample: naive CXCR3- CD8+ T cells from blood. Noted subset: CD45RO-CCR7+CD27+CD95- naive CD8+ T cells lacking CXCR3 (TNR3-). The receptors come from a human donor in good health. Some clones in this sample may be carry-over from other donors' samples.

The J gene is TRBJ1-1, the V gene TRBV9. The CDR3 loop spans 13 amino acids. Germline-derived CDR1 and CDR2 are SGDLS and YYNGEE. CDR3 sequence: CASSVGTNTEAFF. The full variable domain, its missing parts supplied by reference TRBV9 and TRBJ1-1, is DSGVTQTPKHLITATGQRVTLRCSPRSGDLSVYWYQQSLDQGLQFLIQYYNGEERAKGNILERFSAQQFPDLHSELNLSSLELGDSALYFCASSVGTNTEAFFGQGTRLTVV.

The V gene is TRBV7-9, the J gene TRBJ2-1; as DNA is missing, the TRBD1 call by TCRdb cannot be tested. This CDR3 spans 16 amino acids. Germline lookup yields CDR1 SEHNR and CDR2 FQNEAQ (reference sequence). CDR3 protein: CASSLGRAGFVDLVFF.

The CDR3 loop reads CASSGLSGGTGVLEQYF. The chain joins TRBV2 to TRBJ2-7; as DNA is missing, the TRBD1 call by TCRdb cannot be tested. Germline lookup yields CDR1 SNHLY and CDR2 FYNNEI. CDR3 length: 17 amino acids.

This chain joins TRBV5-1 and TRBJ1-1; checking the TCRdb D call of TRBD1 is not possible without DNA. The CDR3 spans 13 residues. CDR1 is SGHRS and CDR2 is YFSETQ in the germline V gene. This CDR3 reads CASSPPRGYEAFF.

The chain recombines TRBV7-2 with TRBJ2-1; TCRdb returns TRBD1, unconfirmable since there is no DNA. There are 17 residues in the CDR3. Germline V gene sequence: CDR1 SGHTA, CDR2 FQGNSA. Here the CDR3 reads CASSPSGTGKRVGEQFF.

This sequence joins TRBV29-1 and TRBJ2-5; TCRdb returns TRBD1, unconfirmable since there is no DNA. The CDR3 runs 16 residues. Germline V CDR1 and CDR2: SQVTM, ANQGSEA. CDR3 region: CSVRGDRGPQWETQYF.

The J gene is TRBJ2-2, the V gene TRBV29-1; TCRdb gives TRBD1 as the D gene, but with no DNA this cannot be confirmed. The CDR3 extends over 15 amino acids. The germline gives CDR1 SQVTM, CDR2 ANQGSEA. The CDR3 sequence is CSVAGPSGTSGELFF.

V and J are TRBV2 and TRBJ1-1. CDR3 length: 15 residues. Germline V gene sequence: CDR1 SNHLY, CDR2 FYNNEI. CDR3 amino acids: CASSELPDLNTEAFF.

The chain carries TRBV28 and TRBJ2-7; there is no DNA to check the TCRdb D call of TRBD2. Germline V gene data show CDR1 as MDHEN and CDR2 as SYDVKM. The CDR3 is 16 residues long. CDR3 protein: CASSPPAQESSYEQYF.

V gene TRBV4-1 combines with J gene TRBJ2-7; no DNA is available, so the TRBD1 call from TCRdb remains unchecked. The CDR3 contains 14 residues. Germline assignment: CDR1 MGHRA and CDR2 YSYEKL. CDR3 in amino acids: CASSQVTGTYEQYF.

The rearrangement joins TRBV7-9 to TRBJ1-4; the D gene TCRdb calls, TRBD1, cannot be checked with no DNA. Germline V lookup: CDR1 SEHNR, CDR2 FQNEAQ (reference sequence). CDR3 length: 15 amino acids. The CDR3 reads CASRSTGGLSEKLFF.

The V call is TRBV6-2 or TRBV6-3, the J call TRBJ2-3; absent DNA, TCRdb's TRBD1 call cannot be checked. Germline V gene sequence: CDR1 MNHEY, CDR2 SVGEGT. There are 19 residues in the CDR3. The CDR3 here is CASTLTGVRGKNPTDTQYF.

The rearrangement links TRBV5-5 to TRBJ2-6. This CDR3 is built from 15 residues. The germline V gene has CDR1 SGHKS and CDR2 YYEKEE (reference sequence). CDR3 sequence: CASSLARAGANVLTF.

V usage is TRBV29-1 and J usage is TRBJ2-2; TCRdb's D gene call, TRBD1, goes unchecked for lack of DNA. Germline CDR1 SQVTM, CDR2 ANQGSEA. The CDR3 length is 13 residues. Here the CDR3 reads CSVLTGNTGELFF.

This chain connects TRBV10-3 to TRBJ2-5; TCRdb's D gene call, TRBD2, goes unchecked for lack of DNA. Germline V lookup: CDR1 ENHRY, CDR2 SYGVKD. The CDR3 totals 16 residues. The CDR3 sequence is CATSDPNSGRGETQYF.

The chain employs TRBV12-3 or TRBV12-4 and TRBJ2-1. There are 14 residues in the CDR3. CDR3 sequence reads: CASSFPPLYNEQFF.

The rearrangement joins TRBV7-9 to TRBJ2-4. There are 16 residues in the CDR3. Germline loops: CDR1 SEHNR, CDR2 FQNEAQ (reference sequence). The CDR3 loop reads CASSSPGDIAKNIQYF.

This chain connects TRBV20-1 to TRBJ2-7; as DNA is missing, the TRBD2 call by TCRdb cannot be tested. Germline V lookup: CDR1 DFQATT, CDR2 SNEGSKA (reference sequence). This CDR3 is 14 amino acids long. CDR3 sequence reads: CSAKPGLDVYEQYF.

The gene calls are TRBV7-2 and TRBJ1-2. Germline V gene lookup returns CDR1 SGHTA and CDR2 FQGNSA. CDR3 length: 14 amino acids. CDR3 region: CASSLRISPGGYTF.

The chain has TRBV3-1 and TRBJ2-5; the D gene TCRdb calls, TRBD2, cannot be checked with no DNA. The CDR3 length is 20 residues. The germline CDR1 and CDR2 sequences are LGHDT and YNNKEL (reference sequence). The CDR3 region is CASSQVLNGRAGGFEETQYF.

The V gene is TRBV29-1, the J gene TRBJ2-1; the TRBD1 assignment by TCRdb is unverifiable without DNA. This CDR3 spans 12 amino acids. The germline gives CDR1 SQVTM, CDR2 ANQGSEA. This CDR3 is CSVDSRVPGQFF.

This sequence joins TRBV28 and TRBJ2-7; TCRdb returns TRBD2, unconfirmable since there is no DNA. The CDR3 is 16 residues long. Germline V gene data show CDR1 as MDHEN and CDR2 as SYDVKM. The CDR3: CASSGQLASSSYEQYF.

CDR3 region: CASTATSGTDTQYF. The chain links TRBV27 to TRBJ2-3; the D call from TCRdb, TRBD2, cannot be confirmed without DNA. The CDR3 loop spans 14 amino acids. Per germline, CDR1 MNHEY and CDR2 SMNVEV (reference sequence).

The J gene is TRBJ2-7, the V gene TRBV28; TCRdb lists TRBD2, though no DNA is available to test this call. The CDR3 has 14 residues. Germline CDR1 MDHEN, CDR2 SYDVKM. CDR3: CASSLGGGGYEQYF.

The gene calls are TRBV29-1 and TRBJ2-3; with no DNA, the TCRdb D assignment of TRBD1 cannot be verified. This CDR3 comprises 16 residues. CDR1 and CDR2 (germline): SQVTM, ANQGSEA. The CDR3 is CSDRDREGGLTDTQYF.